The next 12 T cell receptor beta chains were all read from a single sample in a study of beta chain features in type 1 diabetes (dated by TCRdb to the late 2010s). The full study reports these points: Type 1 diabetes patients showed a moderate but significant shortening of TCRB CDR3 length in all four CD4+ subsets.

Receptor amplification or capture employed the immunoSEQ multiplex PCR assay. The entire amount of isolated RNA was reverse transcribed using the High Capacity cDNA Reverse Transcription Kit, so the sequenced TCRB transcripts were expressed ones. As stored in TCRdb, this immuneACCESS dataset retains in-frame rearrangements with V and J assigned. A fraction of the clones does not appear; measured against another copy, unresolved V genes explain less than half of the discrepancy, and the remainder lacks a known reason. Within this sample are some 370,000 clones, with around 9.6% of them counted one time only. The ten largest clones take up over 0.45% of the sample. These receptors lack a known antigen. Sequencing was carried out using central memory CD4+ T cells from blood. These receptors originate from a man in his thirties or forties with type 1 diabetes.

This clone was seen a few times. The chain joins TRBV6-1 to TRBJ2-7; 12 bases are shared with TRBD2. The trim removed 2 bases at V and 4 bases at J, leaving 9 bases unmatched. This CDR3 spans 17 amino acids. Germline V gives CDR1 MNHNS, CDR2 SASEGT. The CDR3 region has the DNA TGTGCCAGCAGTGAACAGCTAGCGGGAGGGCCGTCGTACGAGCAGTACTTC. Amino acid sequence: CASSEQLAGGPSYEQYF.

The CDR3 DNA follows: TGTGCCAGCAGCGCCATGGGACAGACTAACACTGAAGCTTTCTTT. Translated, it gives CASSAMGQTNTEAFF. The V call is TRBV11-2, the J call TRBJ1-1; 7 nucleotides match TRBD1. The CDR3 sequence is 15 residues long. V shed 5 bases and J 2 bases; nucleotides not matched to a gene: 8. Germline V lookup: CDR1 SGHAT, CDR2 FQNNGV.

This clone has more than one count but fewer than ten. CDR3 sequence (DNA): TGTGCCAGCAGCCACCGTCCGGGGGTGACAGATACGCAGTATTTT. It translates to CASSHRPGVTDTQYF. V usage is TRBV7-9 and J usage is TRBJ2-3; possibly TRBD2 for D (6 bases). V lost 5 bases and J lost 3, with 15 bases in between. Germline V gene data show CDR1 as SEHNR and CDR2 as FQNEAQ (reference sequence). CDR3 size: 15 residues.

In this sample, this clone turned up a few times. The CDR3 spells CASQGYSNTDTQYF. Written as DNA, the CDR3 is TGTGCCAGTCAGGGATATTCGAACACAGATACGCAGTATTTT. V gene TRBV19 combines with J gene TRBJ2-3; tentative D call: TRBD1 (5 bases). The CDR3 covers 14 residues. Germline V gene data show CDR1 as LNHDA and CDR2 as SQIVND (reference sequence). V was clipped by 8 bases and J by 2 bases, with 14 bases between them.

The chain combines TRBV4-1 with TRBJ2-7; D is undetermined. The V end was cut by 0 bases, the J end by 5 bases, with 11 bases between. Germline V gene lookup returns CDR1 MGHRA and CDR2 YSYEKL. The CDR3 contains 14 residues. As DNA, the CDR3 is TGCGCCAGCAGCCAAGAAATGGGAAGAAACGAGCAGTACTTC. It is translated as CASSQEMGRNEQYF.

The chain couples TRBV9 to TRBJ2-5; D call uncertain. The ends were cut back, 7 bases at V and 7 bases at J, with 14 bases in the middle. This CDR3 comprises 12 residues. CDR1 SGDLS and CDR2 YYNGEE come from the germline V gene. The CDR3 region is CASATVDATQYF. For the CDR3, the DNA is TGTGCCAGCGCGACGGTAGACGCGACCCAGTACTTC.

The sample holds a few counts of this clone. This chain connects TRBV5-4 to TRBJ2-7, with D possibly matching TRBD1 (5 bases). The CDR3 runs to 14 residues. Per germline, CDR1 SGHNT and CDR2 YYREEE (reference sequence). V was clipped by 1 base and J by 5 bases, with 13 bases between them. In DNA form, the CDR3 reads TGTGCCAGCAGCTTGAACGTCCAGGGCCACGAGCAGTACTTC. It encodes CASSLNVQGHEQYF.

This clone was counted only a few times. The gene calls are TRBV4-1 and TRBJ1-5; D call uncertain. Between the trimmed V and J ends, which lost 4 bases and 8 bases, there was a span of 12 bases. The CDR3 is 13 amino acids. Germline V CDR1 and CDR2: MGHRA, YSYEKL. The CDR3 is CASSLGGAEPQHF. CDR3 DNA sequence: TGCGCCAGCAGCCTAGGAGGAGCGGAGCCCCAGCATTTT.

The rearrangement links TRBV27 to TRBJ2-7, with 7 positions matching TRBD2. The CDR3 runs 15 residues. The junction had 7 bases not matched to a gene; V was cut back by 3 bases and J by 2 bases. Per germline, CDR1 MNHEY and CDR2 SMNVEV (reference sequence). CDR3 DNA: TGTGCCAGCAGTTTTGGACCGGGACTAACCTACGAGCAGTACTTC. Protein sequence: CASSFGPGLTYEQYF.

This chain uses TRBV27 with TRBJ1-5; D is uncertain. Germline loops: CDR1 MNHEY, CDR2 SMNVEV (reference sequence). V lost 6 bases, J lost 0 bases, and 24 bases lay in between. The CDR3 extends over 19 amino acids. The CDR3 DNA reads TGTGCCAGCAGCCCTTCCTGGGCTAGCGGACGCTATAGCAATCAGCCCCAGCATTTT. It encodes CASSPSWASGRYSNQPQHF.

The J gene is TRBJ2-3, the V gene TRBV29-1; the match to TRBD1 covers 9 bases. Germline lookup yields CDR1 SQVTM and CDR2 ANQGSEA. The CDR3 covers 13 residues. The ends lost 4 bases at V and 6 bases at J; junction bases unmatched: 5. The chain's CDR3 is CSVVGQGVDTQYF. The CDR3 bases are TGCAGCGTTGTGGGACAGGGTGTGGATACGCAGTATTTT.

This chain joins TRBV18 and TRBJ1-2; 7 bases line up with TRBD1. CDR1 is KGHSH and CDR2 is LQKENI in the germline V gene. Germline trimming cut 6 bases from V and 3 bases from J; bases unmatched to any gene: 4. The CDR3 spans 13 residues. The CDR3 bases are TGTGCCAGCTCCATCGACAGGGACTATGGCTACACCTTC. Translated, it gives CASSIDRDYGYTF.